The clone carrying this T cell receptor beta chain came up once. The germline CDR1 and CDR2 sequences are MGHRA and YSYEKL. CDR3 length equals 15 residues. V was shortened by 3 bases and J by 2 bases, with 13 bases between the two germline ends. Using immunoSEQ multiplex PCR, the repertoire was profiled, and TCRdb retains in-frame clones only, with some absent. Of about 66,000 clones listed, just under 95% are singletons. This sample is drawn from a study of T cells after posttransplantation cyclophosphamide. V is TRBV4-1 and J is TRBJ1-2; weak D call: TRBD1 (5 bases). Sequencing was carried out using PBMCs. The receptor was isolated from a woman in her 30s in good health and a related stem cell transplant donor. The CDR3 sequence is CASSQLGGGNYGYTF. In DNA, the CDR3 is TGCGCCAGCAGCCAGCTGGGGGGTGGGAACTATGGCTACACCTTC.